The TCR beta chain described here comes from a study of blood T cell repertoires in COVID-19. Study-wide background: Specimens from acute and convalescent COVID-19 originated in the United States, Italy and Spain. Sources were T cells, B-cell-depleted T cells, or PBMCs; the material itself was cDNA or gDNA.

Profiling relied on immunoSEQ multiplex PCR, and the TCRdb table lists in-frame clones only, not all of them. The table has about 140,000 clones, 87% seen once. CDR1 and CDR2 from the germline V gene are SGHVS and FNYEAQ. The V gene end was trimmed by 3 bases and the J gene end by 3 bases; junction bases not matched to a gene: 2. CDR3 length: 14 residues. Cohorts were determined from participant-reported clinical history. The study counted Cohort 3 donors as recovered given two negative PCRs, clearance, or symptom resolution. This TCR was recovered from a man in his 60s who had recovered from COVID-19. The chain uses TRBV7-6 and TRBJ2-3; 8 positions match TRBD1. Sequencing input: PBMCs or T cells enriched from blood (not recorded which). CDR3 sequence (DNA): TGTGCCAGCAGCTTCTGGACAGGGACAGATACGCAGTATTTT. Its translation is CASSFWTGTDTQYF.